This TCR beta chain was recorded in a study of blood T cell repertoires in COVID-19. This CDR3 region has 14 residues. Germline V gives CDR1 MNHEY, CDR2 SMNVEV (reference sequence). V lost 5 bases, J lost 7 bases, and 14 bases lay in between. Sequencing was performed with immunoSEQ multiplex PCR; in TCRdb, only in-frame clones are kept and a portion is missing. Here the sample spans about 140,000 clones, 70% to 90% being singletons. This receptor was obtained from a woman aged 45-65 years with acute COVID-19. Sequencing used PBMCs or T cells enriched from blood (not recorded which). The V and J genes are TRBV27 and TRBJ2-2, with D possibly being TRBD1 (6 bases). CDR3 sequence reads: CASSPLTGHGELFF. Here the CDR3 DNA reads TGTGCCAGCAGTCCGCTAACAGGGCACGGGGAGCTGTTTTTT.